A selection of T cell receptor beta chains follows, all from one sample in a study of OX40 agonist ivuxolimab in advanced cancers. TCRdb keeps only in-frame clones here, not all; method: immunoSEQ multiplex PCR. The sample carries 55,000 to 65,000 clones, roughly 85% recorded once. The sample consisted of CD4+ or CD8+ T cells sorted from blood, taken in a trial of the OX40 agonist ivuxolimab. These receptors were taken from an adult with an advanced solid tumor such as melanoma, head and neck, liver or kidney cancer. Both conserved end residues are part of each CDR3. The D gene is left open where the match is weak. For some rows the clone size is stated as once, few or many, or as a class when expanded; others skip it.

>TRBD2|-|TRBV9|TRBJ2-5
TGTGCCAGCAGCGAATCGGGAAGCGGGGGGTACCAAGAGACCCAGTACTTC
CASSESGSGGYQETQYF
>-|-|TRBV10-3|TRBJ2-2
TGTGCCATCAGGCAGACAGACTCGAACACCGGGGAGCTGTTTTTT
CAIRQTDSNTGELFF
>-|-|TRBV28|TRBJ2-7
TGTGCCAGCAGGTCCAGGTTTGAGCAGTACTTC
CASRSRFEQYF
>-|-|TRBV7-9|TRBJ2-3
TGTGCCAGCAGCCCATCCACAGGGAGCACAGATACGCAGTATTTT
CASSPSTGSTDTQYF
>-|-|TRBV28|TRBJ2-7
TGTGCCAGCAGTTTTGGAGCAGGGGTTGGTTCCTACGAGCAGTACTTC
CASSFGAGVGSYEQYF
>-|many|TRBV9|TRBJ2-5
TGTGCCAGCAGCGTCGCGACGCTAGCCCAAGAGACCCAGTACTTC
CASSVATLAQETQYF
>TRBD1|-|TRBV9|TRBJ2-7
TGTGCCAGCAGCGTTCACGACAGGGGGTGGGAGCAGTACTTC
CASSVHDRGWEQYF
>TRBD1|-|TRBV28|TRBJ1-4
TGTGCCAGCAGTTTAGCAGGGGGCACTAATGAAAAACTGTTTTTT
CASSLAGGTNEKLFF
>-|-|TRBV5-4|TRBJ2-7
TGTGCCAGCAGCTTGGGGCGGGGCCTAGCCTACGAGCAGTACTTC
CASSLGRGLAYEQYF
>-|-|TRBV7-2|TRBJ1-1
TGTGCCAGCAGCTTAGGGCCCAGGGCTGAAGCTTTCTTT
CASSLGPRAEAFF
>TRBD1|-|TRBV10-2|TRBJ2-1
TGCGCCAGCAGTGAGGGACAGGGCAATGAGCAGTTCTTC
CASSEGQGNEQFF
>-|-|TRBV10-2|TRBJ2-7
TGCGCCAGCAGTGGGGAGAGAGCCTACGAGCAGTACTTC
CASSGERAYEQYF
>TRBD2|-|TRBV5-6|TRBJ2-3
TGTGCCAGCAGCGATATCGGACTAGCGGGAGGTCTCGCAGATACGCAGTATTTT
CASSDIGLAGGLADTQYF
>-|-|TRBV28|TRBJ2-3
TGTGCCAGCAGCCCCACCACTATCACAGATACGCAGTATTTT
CASSPTTITDTQYF
>-|-|TRBV21-1|TRBJ2-1
TGTGCCAGCAGCAGGCGAGGGGTCGAGCTAAGGAATGAGCAGTTCTTC
CASSRRGVELRNEQFF
>TRBD1|-|TRBV2|TRBJ2-1
TGTGCCAGCCGGACAGGGGTTAGGAATGAGCAGTTCTTC
CASRTGVRNEQFF
>-|-|TRBV28|TRBJ1-5
TGTGCCAGCCGGACGAGCAATCAGCCCCAGCATTTT
CASRTSNQPQHF
>-|-|TRBV12-5|TRBJ2-1
TGTGCTAGTGGTGGTGGCCTAGGGGGTGAGCAGTTCTTC
CASGGGLGGEQFF
>-|-|TRBV7-3|TRBJ1-1
TGTGCCAGCAGCCTGAGAGGGCCGACTGAAGCTTTCTTT
CASSLRGPTEAFF
>-|-|TRBV7-9|TRBJ1-1
TGTGCCAGCAGCTTAGCCGGGCAGATTGCTGAAGCTTTCTTT
CASSLAGQIAEAFF
>TRBD2|-|TRBV5-1|TRBJ2-1
TGCGCCAGCAGCTCCCTCGCTAGCGGCACCTACAATGAGCAGTTCTTC
CASSSLASGTYNEQFF
>TRBD2|-|TRBV5-4|TRBJ2-3
TGTGCCAGCAGCCCCCCTAGGGCGGGGGACACAGATACGCAGTATTTT
CASSPPRAGDTDTQYF
>TRBD1|-|TRBV6-1|TRBJ2-2
TGTGCCAGCAGGGAAGAACAGGGGGCTATAGCCGGGGAGCTGTTTTTT
CASREEQGAIAGELFF
>-|-|TRBV27|TRBJ1-6
TGTGCCACCCCGGACGGCTATAATTCACCCCTCCACTTT
CATPDGYNSPLHF
>-|-|TRBV21-1|TRBJ2-3
TGTGCCAGCAGCAAAGCCGAAGGCACAGATACGCAGTATTTT
CASSKAEGTDTQYF
>TRBD1|-|TRBV9|TRBJ2-7
TGTGCCAGCAGCGTAGGGGCGGGACAGGTCCACTACGAGCAGTACTTC
CASSVGAGQVHYEQYF
>TRBD2|-|TRBV11-2|TRBJ2-5
TGTGCCAGCAGCCCCCGGGGCCGGGAGGCCCAGTACTTC
CASSPRGREAQYF
>-|-|TRBV10-1|TRBJ2-2
TGCGCCAGCAGTGAGTCGTCAGCCACCGGGGAGCTGTTTTTT
CASSESSATGELFF
>-|-|TRBV7-6|TRBJ1-1
TGTGCCAGCAGCTTAGCAGGGTTTGACACTGAAGCTTTCTTT
CASSLAGFDTEAFF
>-|-|TRBV28|TRBJ2-2
TGTGCCAGCGGGAGGGGGGGCCTCACCGGGGAGCTGTTTTTT
CASGRGGLTGELFF